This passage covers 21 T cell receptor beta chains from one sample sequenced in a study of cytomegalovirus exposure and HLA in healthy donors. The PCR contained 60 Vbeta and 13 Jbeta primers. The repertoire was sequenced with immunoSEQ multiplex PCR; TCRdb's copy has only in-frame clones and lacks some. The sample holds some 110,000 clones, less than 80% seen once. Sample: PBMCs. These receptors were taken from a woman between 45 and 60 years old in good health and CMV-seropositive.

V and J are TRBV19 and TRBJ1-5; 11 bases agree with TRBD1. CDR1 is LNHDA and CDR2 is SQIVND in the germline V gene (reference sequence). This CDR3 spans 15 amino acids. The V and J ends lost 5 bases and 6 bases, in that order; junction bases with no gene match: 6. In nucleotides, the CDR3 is TGTGCCAGTAGTCCGGGACAGGGGGGATTTCAGCCCCAGCATTTT. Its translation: CASSPGQGGFQPQHF.

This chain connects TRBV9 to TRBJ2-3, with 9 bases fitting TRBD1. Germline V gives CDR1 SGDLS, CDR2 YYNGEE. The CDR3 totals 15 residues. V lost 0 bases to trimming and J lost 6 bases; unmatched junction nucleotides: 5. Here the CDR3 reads CASSVEGTGWDTQYF. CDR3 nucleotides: TGTGCCAGCAGCGTAGAAGGGACAGGGTGGGATACGCAGTATTTT.

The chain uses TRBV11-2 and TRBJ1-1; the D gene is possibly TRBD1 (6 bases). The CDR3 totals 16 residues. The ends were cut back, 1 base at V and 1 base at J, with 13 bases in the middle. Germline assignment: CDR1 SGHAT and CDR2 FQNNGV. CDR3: CASSLAPWGPNTEAFF. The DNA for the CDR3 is TGTGCCAGCAGCTTAGCCCCTTGGGGGCCGAACACTGAAGCTTTCTTT.

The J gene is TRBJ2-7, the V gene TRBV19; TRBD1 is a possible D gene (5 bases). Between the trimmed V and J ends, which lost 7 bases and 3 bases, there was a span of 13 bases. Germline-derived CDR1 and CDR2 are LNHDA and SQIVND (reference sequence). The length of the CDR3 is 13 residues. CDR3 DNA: TGTGCCAGTATCTCTATTAGGGGCTACGAGCAGTACTTC. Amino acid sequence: CASISIRGYEQYF. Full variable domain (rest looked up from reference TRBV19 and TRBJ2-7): DGGITQSPKYLFRKEGQNVTLSCEQNLNHDAMYWYRQDPGQGLRLIYYSQIVNDFQKGDIAEGYSVSREKKESFPLTVTSAQKNPTAFYLCASISIRGYEQYFGPGTRLTVT.

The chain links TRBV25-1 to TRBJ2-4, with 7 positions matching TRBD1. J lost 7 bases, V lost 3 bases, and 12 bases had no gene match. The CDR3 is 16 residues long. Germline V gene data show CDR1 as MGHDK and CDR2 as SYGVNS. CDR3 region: CASSELMTGSGNIQYF. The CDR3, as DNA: TGTGCCAGCAGTGAGCTAATGACAGGGAGCGGCAACATTCAGTACTTC.

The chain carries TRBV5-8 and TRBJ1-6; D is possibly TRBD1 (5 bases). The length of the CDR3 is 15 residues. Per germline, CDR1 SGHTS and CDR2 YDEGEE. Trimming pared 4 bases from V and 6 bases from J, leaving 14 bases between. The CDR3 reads CASSLGAVPNSPLHF. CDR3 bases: TGTGCCAGCAGCCTTGGGGCGGTACCTAATTCACCCCTCCACTTT. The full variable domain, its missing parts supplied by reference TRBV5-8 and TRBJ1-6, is EAGVTQSPTHLIKTRGQQATLRCSPISGHTSVYWYQQALGLGLQFLLWYDEGEERNRGNFPPRFSGRQFPNYSSELNVNALELEDSALYLCASSLGAVPNSPLHFGNGTRLTVT.

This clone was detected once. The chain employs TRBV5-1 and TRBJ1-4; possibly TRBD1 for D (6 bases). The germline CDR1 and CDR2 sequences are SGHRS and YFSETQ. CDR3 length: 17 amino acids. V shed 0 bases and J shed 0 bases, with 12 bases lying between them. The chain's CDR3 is CASSLVGRTATNEKLFF. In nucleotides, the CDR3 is TGCGCCAGCAGCTTGGTTGGAAGGACAGCAACTAATGAAAAACTGTTTTTT.

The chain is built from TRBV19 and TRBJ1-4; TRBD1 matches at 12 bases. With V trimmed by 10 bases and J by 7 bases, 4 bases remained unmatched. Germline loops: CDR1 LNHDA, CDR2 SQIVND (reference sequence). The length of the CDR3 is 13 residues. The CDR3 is CANGTGGAEKLFF. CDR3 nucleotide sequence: TGTGCCAACGGGACAGGGGGCGCTGAAAAACTGTTTTTT.

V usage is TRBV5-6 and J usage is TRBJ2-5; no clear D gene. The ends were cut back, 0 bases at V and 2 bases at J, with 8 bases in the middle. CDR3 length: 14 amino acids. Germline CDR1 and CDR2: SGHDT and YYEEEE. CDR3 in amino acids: CASSLGQMQETQYF. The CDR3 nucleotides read TGTGCCAGCAGCTTGGGCCAGATGCAAGAGACCCAGTACTTC.

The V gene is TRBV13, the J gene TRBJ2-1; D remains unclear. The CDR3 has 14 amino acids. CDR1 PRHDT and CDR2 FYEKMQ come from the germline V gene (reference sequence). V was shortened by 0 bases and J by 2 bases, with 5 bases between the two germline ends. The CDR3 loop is CASSLGLAYNEQFF. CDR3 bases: TGTGCCAGCAGCTTAGGGCTAGCCTACAATGAGCAGTTCTTC. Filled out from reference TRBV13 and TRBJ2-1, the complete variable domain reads AAGVIQSPRHLIKEKRETATLKCYPIPRHDTVYWYQQGPGQDPQFLISFYEKMQSDKGSIPDRFSAQQFSDYHSELNMSSLELGDSALYFCASSLGLAYNEQFFGPGTRLTVL.

The CDR3 reads CSVGAGEKLFF. The DNA for the CDR3 is TGCAGCGTTGGGGCTGGGGAAAAACTGTTTTTT. V and J are TRBV29-1 and TRBJ1-4; D is unresolved. Germline V lookup: CDR1 SQVTM, CDR2 ANQGSEA. V lost 4 bases, J lost 8 bases, and 8 bases lay in between. The CDR3 has 11 amino acids.

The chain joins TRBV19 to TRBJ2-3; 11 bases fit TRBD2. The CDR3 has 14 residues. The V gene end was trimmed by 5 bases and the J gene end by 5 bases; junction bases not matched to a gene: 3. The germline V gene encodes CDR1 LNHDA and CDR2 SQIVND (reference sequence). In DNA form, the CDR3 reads TGTGCCAGTAGTTCTAGCGGGGGGAGAGATACGCAGTATTTT. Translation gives CASSSSGGRDTQYF.

DNA of the CDR3: TGTGCCAGCAGCCAAGGCGACTACCTCACCGGGGAGCTGTTTTTT. It yields the protein CASSQGDYLTGELFF. The gene calls are TRBV4-2 and TRBJ2-2, with D perhaps TRBD2 (5 bases). Per germline, CDR1 LGHNA and CDR2 YNFKEQ. V was clipped by 1 base and J by 4 bases, with 10 bases between them. CDR3 length: 15 residues.

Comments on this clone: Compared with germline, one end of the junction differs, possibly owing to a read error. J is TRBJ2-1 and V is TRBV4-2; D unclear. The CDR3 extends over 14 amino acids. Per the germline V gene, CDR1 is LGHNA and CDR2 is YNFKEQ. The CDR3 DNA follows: TGTGCCAGCAGTCAAGGCACTTTCTACAATGAGCAGTTCTTC. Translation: CASSQGTFYNEQFF.

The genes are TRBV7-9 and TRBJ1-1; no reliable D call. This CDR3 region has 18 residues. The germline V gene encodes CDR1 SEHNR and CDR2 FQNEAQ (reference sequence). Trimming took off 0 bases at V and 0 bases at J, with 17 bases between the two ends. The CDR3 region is CASSLAFFGGKMNTEAFF. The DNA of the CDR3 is TGTGCCAGCAGCTTAGCGTTTTTTGGAGGAAAAATGAACACTGAAGCTTTCTTT.

The CDR3 reads CASSILGRTQPQHF. The CDR3 DNA reads TGTGCCAGTAGTATATTGGGGCGGACTCAGCCCCAGCATTTT. The rearrangement joins TRBV19 to TRBJ1-5; D may be TRBD1 (5 bases). CDR1 and CDR2 from the germline V gene are LNHDA and SQIVND (reference sequence). Trimming took 2 bases from V and 6 from J, leaving 11 bases between them. The CDR3 runs 14 residues.

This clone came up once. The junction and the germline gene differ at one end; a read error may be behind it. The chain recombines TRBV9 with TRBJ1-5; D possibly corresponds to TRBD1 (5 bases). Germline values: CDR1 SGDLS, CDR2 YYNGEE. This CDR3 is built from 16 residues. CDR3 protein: CASSVGVGGVNQPQHF. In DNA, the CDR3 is TGTGCCAGCAGCGTAGGAGTGGGGGGGGTCAATCAGCCCCAACATTTT. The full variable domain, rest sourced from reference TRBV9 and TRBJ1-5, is DSGVTQTPKHLITATGQRVTLRCSPRSGDLSVYWYQQSLDQGLQFLIQYYNGEERAKGNILERFSAQQFPDLHSELNLSSLELGDSALYFCASSVGVGGVNQPQHFGDGTRLSIL.

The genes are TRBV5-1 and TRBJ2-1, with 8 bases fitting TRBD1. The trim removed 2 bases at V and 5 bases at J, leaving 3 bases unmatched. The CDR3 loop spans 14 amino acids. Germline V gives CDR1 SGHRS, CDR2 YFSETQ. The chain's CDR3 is CASSFQGANNEQFF. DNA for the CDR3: TGCGCCAGCAGCTTTCAGGGGGCAAACAATGAGCAGTTCTTC.

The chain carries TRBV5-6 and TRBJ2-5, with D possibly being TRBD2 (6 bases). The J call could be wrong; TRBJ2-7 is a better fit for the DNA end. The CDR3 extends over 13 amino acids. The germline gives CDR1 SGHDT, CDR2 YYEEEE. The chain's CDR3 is CASPVAGGDEQYF. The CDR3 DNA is TGTGCCAGCCCGGTCGCTGGAGGGGACGAGCAGTACTTC.

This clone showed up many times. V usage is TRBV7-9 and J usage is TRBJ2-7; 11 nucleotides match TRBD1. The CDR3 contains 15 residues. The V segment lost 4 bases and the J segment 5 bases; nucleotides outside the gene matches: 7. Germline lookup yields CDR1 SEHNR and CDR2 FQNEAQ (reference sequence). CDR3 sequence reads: CASSWTGGGFHEQYF. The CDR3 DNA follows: TGTGCCAGCAGCTGGACAGGGGGCGGATTCCACGAGCAGTACTTC.

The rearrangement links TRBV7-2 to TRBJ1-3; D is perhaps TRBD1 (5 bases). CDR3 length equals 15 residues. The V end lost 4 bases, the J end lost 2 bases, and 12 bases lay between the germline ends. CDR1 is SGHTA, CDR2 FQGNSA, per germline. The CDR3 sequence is CASSSSGGTGNTIYF. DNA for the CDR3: TGTGCCAGCAGCTCTTCCGGGGGAACTGGAAACACCATATATTTT.